This T cell receptor beta chain was identified during a study of T cells in localized non-small cell lung cancer. General study results and limits: A single tumor region was sequenced, leaving heterogeneity possible. Prolonged overall survival went with higher T cell density in the blood.

Germline V gene sequence: CDR1 SGHRS, CDR2 YFSETQ. The CDR3 is 12 residues long. J lost 4 bases, V lost 4 bases, and 1 base had no gene match. The protocol was immunoSEQ multiplex PCR, while the TCRdb copy is restricted to in-frame clones and leaves out a portion. The sample has 30,000 to 40,000 clones, around 88% seen once. To note about this clone: Its antigen is unknown.

V gene TRBV5-1 combines with J gene TRBJ2-5; 7 bases align to TRBD2. Source: peripheral blood, taken before any cancer treatment. The clonotype comes from a man between 40 and 75 years old with stage I lung adenocarcinoma. The DNA for the CDR3 is TGCGCCAGCAGCCCGGGAGGAGAGACCCAGTACTTC. Translating it yields CASSPGGETQYF.